This T cell receptor beta chain was observed in a study of cytomegalovirus exposure and HLA in healthy donors. Study in general: A data release that came early held roughly 85 million unique TCRs from HLA-typed donors. Out of around 360 genotyped donors, less than 90% belonged to the Caucasian-associated ancestry cluster.

This cohort consisted of healthy bone marrow donors. The donors, nominally healthy at sampling, likely had unrecorded immune exposures. With 1 base removed from V and 2 bases from J, the gap between germline ends came to 12 bases. The CDR3 covers 15 residues. Germline V CDR1 and CDR2: MGHDK, SYGVNS. The PCR contained 60 Vbeta and 13 Jbeta primers. Profiling relied on immunoSEQ multiplex PCR, and the TCRdb table lists in-frame clones only, not all of them. The data show 170,000 or so clones, approximately 80% seen once. The clonotype originates from a man aged 18-30 years in good health and CMV-seronegative. Sequencing used PBMCs. The chain employs TRBV25-1 and TRBJ2-7; D remains ambiguous. The CDR3 DNA reads TGTGCCAGCAGTGAATCAGGCGTTTCCCCCTACGAGCAGTACTTC. This sequence encodes CASSESGVSPYEQYF.